This TCR beta chain emerged from a study of control samples from healthy donors and cancer patients. Trimming left V 0 bases short and J 0 bases short, with 6 bases between. CDR3 length: 15 amino acids. Per germline, CDR1 KGHSY and CDR2 FQNENV. The table came from immunoSEQ multiplex PCR; TCRdb's copy has only in-frame clones and leaves some out. The table shows roughly 100,000 clones, with around 89% occurring only once. J is TRBJ1-5 and V is TRBV16; D is ambiguous. Sequenced input: PBMCs. The source of this sequence is a man aged 55-75 years with lung cancer. The CDR3 spells CASSQSGNSNQPQHF. The CDR3 region has the DNA TGTGCCAGCAGCCAATCCGGTAATAGCAATCAGCCCCAGCATTTT.